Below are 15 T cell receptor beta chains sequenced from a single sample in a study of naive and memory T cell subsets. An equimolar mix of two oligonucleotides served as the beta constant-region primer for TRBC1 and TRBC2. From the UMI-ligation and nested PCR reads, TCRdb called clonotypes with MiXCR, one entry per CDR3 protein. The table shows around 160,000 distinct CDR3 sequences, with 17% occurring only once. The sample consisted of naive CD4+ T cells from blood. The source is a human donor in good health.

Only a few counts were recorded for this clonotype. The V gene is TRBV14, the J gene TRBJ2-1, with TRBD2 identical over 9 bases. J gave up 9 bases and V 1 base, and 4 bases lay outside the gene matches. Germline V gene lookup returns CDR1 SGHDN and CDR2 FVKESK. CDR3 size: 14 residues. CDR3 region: CASSQVAGVGEQFF. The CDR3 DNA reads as TGTGCCAGCAGCCAAGTAGCGGGAGTAGGTGAGCAGTTCTTC.

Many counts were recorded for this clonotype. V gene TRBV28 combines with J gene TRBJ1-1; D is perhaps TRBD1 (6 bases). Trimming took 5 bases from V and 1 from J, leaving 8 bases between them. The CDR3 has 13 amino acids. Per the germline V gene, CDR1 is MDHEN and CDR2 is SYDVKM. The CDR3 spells CASSLTGNTEAFF. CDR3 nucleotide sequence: TGTGCCAGCAGTCTGACAGGGAACACTGAAGCTTTCTTT.

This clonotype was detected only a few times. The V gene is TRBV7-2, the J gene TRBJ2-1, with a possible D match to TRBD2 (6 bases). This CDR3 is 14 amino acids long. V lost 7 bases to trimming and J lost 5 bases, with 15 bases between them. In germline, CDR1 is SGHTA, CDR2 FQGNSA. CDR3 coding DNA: TGTGCCAGCACCGAACGGCGGGATAACAATGAGCAGTTCTTC. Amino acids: CASTERRDNNEQFF.

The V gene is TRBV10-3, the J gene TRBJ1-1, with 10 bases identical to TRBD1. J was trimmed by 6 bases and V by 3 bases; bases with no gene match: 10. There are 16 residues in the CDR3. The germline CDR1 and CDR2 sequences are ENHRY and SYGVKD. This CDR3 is CAISDPGQGRDAEAFF. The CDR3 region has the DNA TGTGCCATCAGTGACCCGGGACAGGGGCGTGACGCTGAAGCTTTCTTT.

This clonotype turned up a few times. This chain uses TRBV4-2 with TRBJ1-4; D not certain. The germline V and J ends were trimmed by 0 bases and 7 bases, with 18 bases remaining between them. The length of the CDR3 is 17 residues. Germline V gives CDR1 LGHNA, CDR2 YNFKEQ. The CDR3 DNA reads TGTGCCAGCAGCCAAGATGCTCGTGTGGTCCGGGCTGAAAAACTGTTTTTT. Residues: CASSQDARVVRAEKLFF.

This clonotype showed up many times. As DNA, the CDR3 is TGCAGTGCTAGAGATCCGATCATCAATGAGCAGTTCTTC. It translates to CSARDPIINEQFF. The chain combines TRBV20-1 with TRBJ2-1, with no clear D. The CDR3 sequence is 13 residues long. The V gene lost 0 bases and the J gene lost 6 bases, with 9 bases spanning the gap. The germline V gene encodes CDR1 DFQATT and CDR2 SNEGSKA (reference sequence).

The CDR3 here is CAWSVGQSNQPQHF. CDR3 DNA: TGTGCCTGGAGTGTAGGGCAGAGCAATCAGCCCCAGCATTTT. This chain connects TRBV30 to TRBJ1-5, with D uncertain. Per germline, CDR1 GTSNPN and CDR2 SVGIG (reference sequence). Trimming took 0 bases from V and 1 from J, leaving 7 bases between them. The CDR3 runs 14 residues. Based on the CDR3 plus reference TRBV30 and TRBJ1-5, the full variable domain is SQTIHQWPATLVQPVGSPLSLECTVEGTSNPNLYWYRQAAGRGLQLLFYSVGIGQISSEVPQNLSASRPQDRQFILSSKKLLLSDSGFYLCAWSVGQSNQPQHFGDGTRLSIL.

The DNA of the CDR3 is TGTGCCAGCAGTTACCCCCCGGGACTAGCGGGAGACGAGCAGTACTTC. This encodes CASSYPPGLAGDEQYF. The rearrangement uses TRBV6-2 or TRBV6-3 and TRBJ2-7, with 14 nucleotides matching TRBD2. V lost 2 bases, J lost 5 bases, and 5 bases stayed unmatched. There are 16 residues in the CDR3. Germline values: CDR1 MNHEY, CDR2 SVGEGT.

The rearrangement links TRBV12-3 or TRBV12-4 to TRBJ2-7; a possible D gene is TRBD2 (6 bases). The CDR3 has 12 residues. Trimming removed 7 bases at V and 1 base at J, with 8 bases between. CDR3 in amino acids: CASTGDSYEQYF. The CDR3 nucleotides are TGTGCCAGCACGGGGGATTCCTACGAGCAGTACTTC.

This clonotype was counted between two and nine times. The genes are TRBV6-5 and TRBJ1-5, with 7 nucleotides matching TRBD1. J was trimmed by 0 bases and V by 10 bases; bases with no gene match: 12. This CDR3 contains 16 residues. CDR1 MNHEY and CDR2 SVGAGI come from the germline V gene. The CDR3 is CATSRQGSGSNQPQHF. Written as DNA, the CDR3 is TGTGCCACCTCAAGACAGGGTTCGGGTAGCAATCAGCCCCAGCATTTT.

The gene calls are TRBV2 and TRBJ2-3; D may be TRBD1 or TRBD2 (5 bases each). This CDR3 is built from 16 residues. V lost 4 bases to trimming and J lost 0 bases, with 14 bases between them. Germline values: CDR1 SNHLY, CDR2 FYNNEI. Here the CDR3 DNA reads TGTGCCAGCAGTGTTATAGAGGGGAAAAGCACAGATACGCAGTATTTT. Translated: CASSVIEGKSTDTQYF.

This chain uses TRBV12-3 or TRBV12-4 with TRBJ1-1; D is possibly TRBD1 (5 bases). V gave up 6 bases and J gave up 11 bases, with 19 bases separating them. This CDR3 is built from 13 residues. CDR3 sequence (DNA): TGTGCCAGCAGCCCCTCAAACACAGGTGGGGCTTTCTTT. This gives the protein CASSPSNTGGAFF.

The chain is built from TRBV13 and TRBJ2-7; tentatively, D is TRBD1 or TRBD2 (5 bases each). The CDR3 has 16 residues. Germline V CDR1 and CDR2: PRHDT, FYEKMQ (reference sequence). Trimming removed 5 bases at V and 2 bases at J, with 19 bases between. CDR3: CASSRSSRGVAYEQYF. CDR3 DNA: TGTGCCAGCAGCCGCTCCAGTCGAGGGGTTGCCTACGAGCAGTACTTC.

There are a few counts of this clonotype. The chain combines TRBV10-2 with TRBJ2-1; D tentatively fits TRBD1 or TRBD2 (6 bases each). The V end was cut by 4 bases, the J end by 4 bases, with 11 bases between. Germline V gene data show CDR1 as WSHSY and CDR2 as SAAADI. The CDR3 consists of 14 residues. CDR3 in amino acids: CASSGLDRYNEQFF. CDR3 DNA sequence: TGCGCCAGCAGTGGACTAGACAGGTACAATGAGCAGTTCTTC.

The CDR3 DNA sequence: TGTGCCAGCAGGGGACCCGGCTTCCCCGAGCAGTACTTC. Protein product: CASRGPGFPEQYF. The chain combines TRBV11-2 with TRBJ2-7; D tentatively reads TRBD1 or TRBD2 (5 bases each). Per the germline V gene, CDR1 is SGHAT and CDR2 is FQNNGV. V dropped 6 bases and J dropped 6 bases, with 15 bases sitting between them. The CDR3 consists of 13 residues. Full variable domain (outside the CDR3, taken from reference TRBV11-2 and TRBJ2-7): EAGVAQSPRYKIIEKRQSVAFWCNPISGHATLYWYQQILGQGPKLLIQFQNNGVVDDSQLPKDRFSAERLKGVDSTLKIQPAKLEDSAVYLCASRGPGFPEQYFGPGTRLTVT.